The rows below give T cell receptor beta chains drawn from one sample of a study of CD8 T cells in ankylosing spondylitis. TCRdb processed the 5' RACE reads anew with MiXCR; each CDR3 protein has one entry. In the table there are about 220,000 distinct CDR3 sequences, 20% to 30% of which are singletons. The sample was blood, either unsorted or a sorted T cell fraction (not recorded which). All receptors derive from a male donor with ankylosing spondylitis or in good health (not recorded which). CDR3s include the opening cysteine and the closing phenylalanine or tryptophan. D genes are given only for firm matches. The size field is filled for only some rows; it gives once, few, many or a size class.

>few|NA|TRBJ2-7|TRBV20-1
TGCAGTGCCCAAGCGCGGGGATACGAGCAGTACTTC
CSAQARGYEQYF
>NA|NA|TRBJ2-1|TRBV4-2
TGTGCCAGCAGCCAAGCTGGGAGAAATGAGCAGTTCTTC
CASSQAGRNEQFF
>NA|NA|TRBJ2-4|TRBV23-1
TGCGCCAGCAGTCAATCAGCTAGCGAGGCCAAAAACATTCAGTACTTC
CASSQSASEAKNIQYF
>NA|NA|TRBJ2-3|TRBV24-1
TGTGCCACCAGTGCGAGTGTGGATACGCAGTATTTT
CATSASVDTQYF
>many|TRBD1|TRBJ2-1|TRBV9
TGTGCCAGCAGCACCACGGGGACAGGGATTCGAGATGAGCAGTTCTTC
CASSTTGTGIRDEQFF
>few|TRBD2|TRBJ2-1|TRBV4-2
TGTGCCAGCAGCCAAGCGAGCGGCGGGGGAGGGTACAATGAGCAGTTCTTC
CASSQASGGGGYNEQFF
>many|TRBD2|TRBJ2-3|TRBV4-3
TGCGCCAGCAGACTGGGACTAGCGGGAACGCAGTATTTT
CASRLGLAGTQYF
>many|NA|TRBJ1-2|TRBV15
TGTGCCACCAGCAGGGCATCCTCTTCTGGCTACACCTTC
CATSRASSSGYTF
>once|TRBD1|TRBJ1-1|TRBV6-1
TGTGCCAGCAGAGCGACAGGGTTGGGTGACACTGAAGCTTTCTTT
CASRATGLGDTEAFF
>many|TRBD2|TRBJ2-1|TRBV5-6
TGTGCCAGCAGCTTCTTAACGGGGGGAAATGAGCAGTTCTTC
CASSFLTGGNEQFF
>many|NA|TRBJ1-1|TRBV3-1
TGTGCCAGCAGCCAAACGGGACGGGAGAACACTGAAGCTTTCTTT
CASSQTGRENTEAFF
>many|TRBD2|TRBJ2-1|TRBV5-1
TGCGCCAGCAGCTTGTATTCTTCTAGCGGGAGCAATGAGCAGTTCTTC
CASSLYSSSGSNEQFF
>NA|TRBD1|TRBJ1-5|TRBV6-5
TGTGCCAGCAGTTCTTACAGGGGAAATCCGCCCCAGCATTTT
CASSSYRGNPPQHF
>NA|TRBD1|TRBJ1-1|TRBV12-3/TRBV12-4
TGTGCCAGCAGCCGGAGGACAGGGGATGTATCTGAAGCTTTCTTT
CASSRRTGDVSEAFF
>many|TRBD1|TRBJ2-1|TRBV10-3
TGTGCCATCAGTGAGGGGACAGGGGGCTTTATGAATGAGCAGTTCTTC
CAISEGTGGFMNEQFF
>many|NA|TRBJ2-5|TRBV28
TGTGCCAGCAGTGGAAGGAAGGGACCAGAGACCCAGTACTTC
CASSGRKGPETQYF
>NA|TRBD2|TRBJ2-3|TRBV20-1
TGCAGCAAAGCGGGACGCACAGATACGCAGTATTTT
CSKAGRTDTQYF
>NA|TRBD2|TRBJ2-3|TRBV20-1
TGCAGTGCGACTAGCGGGGCTGAGAGAGGCACAGATACGCAGTATTTT
CSATSGAERGTDTQYF
>many|TRBD2|TRBJ2-1|TRBV10-3
TGTGCCATCAGTGAGACTAGCGGCAACTACAATGAGCAGTTCTTC
CAISETSGNYNEQFF
>NA|NA|TRBJ2-7|TRBV11-1
TGTGCCAGCAGCTTGGAGGTCGCCTACGAGCAGTACTTC
CASSLEVAYEQYF
>NA|NA|TRBJ2-3|TRBV24-1
TGTGCCACCAGTGAAGGCGGGGGACACCTTACAGATACGCAGTATTTT
CATSEGGGHLTDTQYF
>NA|NA|TRBJ2-5|TRBV10-3
TGTGCCATCAGTGACTCGACCTTAGGGGGAGAGACCCAGTACTTC
CAISDSTLGGETQYF
>NA|NA|TRBJ2-3|TRBV24-1
TGTGCCACCAGTGAGGTACCGGGATCGCAGTATTTT
CATSEVPGSQYF
>few|NA|TRBJ2-5|TRBV6-5
TGTGCCAGCAGTTACTCGAGGGACTTTCAAGAGACCCAGTACTTC
CASSYSRDFQETQYF
>few|NA|TRBJ1-5|TRBV6-1
TGTGCCAGCACCACACAAGAGGGACAGCCCCAGCATTTT
CASTTQEGQPQHF
>many|NA|TRBJ1-1|TRBV18
TGTGCCAGCTCGGGGGCAACAGCGAACACTGAAGCTTTCTTT
CASSGATANTEAFF
>many|NA|TRBJ2-2|TRBV5-1
TGCGCCAGCAGCCCGAAATCGGCCACCGGGGAGCTGTTTTTT
CASSPKSATGELFF
>few|TRBD1|TRBJ1-2|TRBV7-9
TGTGCCAGCAGCTTGGGACAGGCACACTATGGCTACACCTTC
CASSLGQAHYGYTF
>many|NA|TRBJ1-5|TRBV3-1
TGTGCCAGCAGCCAATGGCGGGGGAAAGACAATCAGCCCCAGCATTTT
CASSQWRGKDNQPQHF
>many|TRBD1|TRBJ2-7|TRBV12-3/TRBV12-4
TGTGCCAGCAGAGCTGACAGGGGGAGCTCCTACGAGCAGTACTTC
CASRADRGSSYEQYF
>many|NA|TRBJ2-3|TRBV2
TGTGCCAGCGCCACCTGGCACTTTACAGATACGCAGTATTTT
CASATWHFTDTQYF
>NA|NA|TRBJ1-4|TRBV29-1
TGCAGCGTTGAGGGTCGCCGAGGTGAAAAACTGTTTTTT
CSVEGRRGEKLFF
>NA|NA|TRBJ2-7|TRBV5-6
TGTGCCAGCAGCTCGGGAGTGGTTTACGAGCAGTACTTC
CASSSGVVYEQYF
>many|TRBD2|TRBJ2-7|TRBV20-1
TGCAGTGCGAAGGGGGCTAGCGGGAGGCTTCCCTCCTACGAGCAGTACTTC
CSAKGASGRLPSYEQYF
>many|NA|TRBJ2-2|TRBV20-1
TGCAGTGCTAGAGATCCAGCGGCGAACACCGGGGAGCTGTTTTTT
CSARDPAANTGELFF
>many|TRBD1|TRBJ1-1|TRBV9
TGTGCCAGCAGCCCAGGGGCCCAGGGGGGCACTGAAGCTTTCTTT
CASSPGAQGGTEAFF
>NA|NA|TRBJ2-2|TRBV7-3
TGTGCCAGCAGCCCACGGAGGGGACGTTACACCGGGGAGCTGTTTTTT
CASSPRRGRYTGELFF
>NA|NA|TRBJ1-5|TRBV12-3/TRBV12-4
TGTGCCAGCAGCCCACGGTTGAGGGGGAAGGGTCAGCCCCAGCATTTT
CASSPRLRGKGQPQHF